Shown below are 15 T cell receptor beta chains from a single sample sequenced in a study of a mutant IDH1 vaccine in newly diagnosed glioma (dated by TCRdb to the early 2020s). These TCRs' antigens remain unknown. The library was generated by the immunoSEQ multiplex PCR assay. The table was pulled from immuneACCESS by TCRdb, which kept in-frame rearrangements only. Such tables lose some clones; where checked, under half of the loss comes from unresolved V genes, and the rest has no known cause. Across this sample there are about 54,000 clones, with 80% to 90% seen only once. Of the sample, under 5% is held by the ten largest clones. The sample's time point label, decoded: week 35, safety follow-up. Each vaccine dose, consisting of 300 ug of a 20-mer mutant IDH1 peptide in Montanide, was administered subcutaneously with topical imiquimod. Sample: PBMCs, taken from a glioma patient whose treatment included an IDH1 peptide vaccine. The receptors shown here come from a woman under 30 with glioma.

In DNA form, the CDR3 reads TGTGCCAGTAGTATGGGGCCCCGGGGCAGGGACTACACCTTC. Encoded protein: CASSMGPRGRDYTF. This chain connects TRBV19 to TRBJ1-2; a weak D match, TRBD1 (5 bases). Germline V gene data show CDR1 as LNHDA and CDR2 as SQIVND (reference sequence). The CDR3 covers 14 residues. V was trimmed by 3 bases and J by 10 bases, leaving 18 bases between them.

This clone was detected only once. The rearrangement uses TRBV6-6 and TRBJ2-7, with 7 nucleotides matching TRBD1. CDR1 and CDR2 (germline): MNHNY, SVGAGI (reference sequence). CDR3 length equals 14 residues. The trim removed 2 bases at V and 4 bases at J, leaving 5 bases unmatched. The chain's CDR3 is CASSYGHRGYEQYF. As DNA, the CDR3 is TGTGCCAGCAGTTACGGTCACAGGGGATACGAGCAGTACTTC.

The chain uses TRBV9 and TRBJ2-1; 9 bases line up with TRBD2. The germline gives CDR1 SGDLS, CDR2 YYNGEE. CDR3 size: 18 residues. The J segment lost 7 bases and the V segment lost 0 bases, leaving 14 bases of the junction unmatched. CDR3 residues: CASSVALASGEGGNEQFF. The CDR3 DNA follows: TGTGCCAGCAGCGTAGCTCTGGCTAGCGGGGAGGGGGGGAATGAGCAGTTCTTC.

V gene TRBV27 combines with J gene TRBJ2-7, with 9 bases aligning to TRBD1. Germline V gene data show CDR1 as MNHEY and CDR2 as SMNVEV (reference sequence). The CDR3 covers 14 residues. Germline trimming cut 5 bases from V and 3 bases from J; bases unmatched to any gene: 5. CDR3 nucleotides: TGTGCCAGCAGTCGTCCGGGACAGGGCTACGAGCAGTACTTC. It yields the protein CASSRPGQGYEQYF.

V is TRBV5-1 and J is TRBJ2-2; TRBD2 matches 14 bases. Germline lookup yields CDR1 SGHRS and CDR2 YFSETQ. The CDR3 extends over 18 amino acids. Trimming took 4 bases from V and 6 from J; bases not matched to a gene: 11. The DNA of the CDR3 is TGCGCCAGCAGCCCCCGACTAGCGGGGGGGCCTCTAGCCGGGGAGCTGTTTTTT. Amino acid sequence: CASSPRLAGGPLAGELFF.

V gene TRBV7-2 combines with J gene TRBJ2-7; 9 positions agree with TRBD2. Germline V CDR1 and CDR2: SGHTA, FQGNSA. The CDR3 is 15 residues long. J was trimmed by 4 bases and V by 5 bases; bases with no gene match: 9. The DNA of the CDR3 is TGTGCCAGCAGCAGCGCCGGGACTAGCACATACGAGCAGTACTTC. Protein sequence: CASSSAGTSTYEQYF.

This clone occurred a few times. The chain joins TRBV5-1 to TRBJ2-2; perhaps TRBD2 as D (5 bases). The length of the CDR3 is 17 residues. Trimming left V 0 bases short and J 7 bases short, with 19 bases between. Looked up from germline, CDR1 is SGHRS and CDR2 is YFSETQ. CDR3 nucleotide sequence: TGCGCCAGCAGCTTGGGTGGACTTTCTAGGGCTGGCGGGGAGCTGTTTTTT. Its translation is CASSLGGLSRAGGELFF.

CDR3: CASSLSFSSYEQYF. The CDR3 nucleotides read TGCGCCAGCAGCTTATCCTTCAGCTCCTACGAGCAGTACTTC. V is TRBV5-1 and J is TRBJ2-7; D ambiguous. The CDR3 runs 14 residues. In germline, CDR1 is SGHRS, CDR2 YFSETQ. V shed 2 bases and J shed 0 bases, with 9 bases lying between them.

The V gene is TRBV4-1, the J gene TRBJ2-5, with 11 positions matching TRBD2. This CDR3 is built from 15 residues. Germline V lookup: CDR1 MGHRA, CDR2 YSYEKL. The V segment lost 4 bases and the J segment 5 bases; nucleotides outside the gene matches: 6. The CDR3 spells CASSPTSGVRETQYF. In DNA, the CDR3 is TGCGCCAGCAGCCCGACTAGCGGGGTCAGGGAGACCCAGTACTTC.

This chain uses TRBV5-1 with TRBJ2-3, with D hard to call. The germline gives CDR1 SGHRS, CDR2 YFSETQ. The CDR3 sequence is 15 residues long. Trimming stripped 4 bases from V and 0 bases from J, with 12 bases between. CDR3 region: CASSLDATSTDTQYF. For the CDR3, the DNA is TGCGCCAGCAGCCTGGACGCAACTAGCACAGATACGCAGTATTTT.

The gene calls are TRBV9 and TRBJ2-3; 9 nucleotides match TRBD1. V lost 3 bases, J lost 4 bases, and 15 bases stayed unmatched. In germline, CDR1 is SGDLS, CDR2 YYNGEE. This CDR3 region has 18 residues. CDR3 loop: CASSEGIHRGQVPDTQYF. DNA of the CDR3: TGTGCCAGCAGCGAGGGGATCCACAGGGGGCAGGTCCCAGATACGCAGTATTTT.

This chain joins TRBV4-1 and TRBJ2-2; D uncertain. Looked up from germline, CDR1 is MGHRA and CDR2 is YSYEKL. V was clipped by 1 base and J by 3 bases, with 9 bases between them. This CDR3 has 15 amino acids. This CDR3 is CASSQAGLHTGELFF. CDR3 nucleotide sequence: TGCGCCAGCAGCCAAGCCGGGCTACACACCGGGGAGCTGTTTTTT.

The J gene is TRBJ2-7, the V gene TRBV4-2, with a weak D call TRBD2 (6 bases). CDR3 size: 16 residues. V lost 1 base and J lost 0, with 13 bases in between. CDR1 and CDR2 (germline): LGHNA, YNFKEQ. CDR3 coding DNA: TGTGCCAGCAGCCAAGCTGAAACTAGCTCCTCCTACGAGCAGTACTTC. It encodes CASSQAETSSSYEQYF.

This chain joins TRBV5-4 and TRBJ1-1; D is uncertain. Per the germline V gene, CDR1 is SGHNT and CDR2 is YYREEE (reference sequence). The CDR3 spans 13 residues. V lost 3 bases and J lost 4, with 10 bases in between. In nucleotides, the CDR3 is TGTGCCAGCAGCTCCTCAAATCCCACTGAAGCTTTCTTT. It codes for CASSSSNPTEAFF.

CDR3 sequence (DNA): TGTGCCAGTAGTACCGAGCGGGGGGGCGGAGAGACCCAGTACTTC. It encodes CASSTERGGGETQYF. V and J are TRBV19 and TRBJ2-5; TRBD2 aligns across 10 bases. V trimming: 4 bases; J trimming: 4 bases; junction bases outside the gene matches: 6. Germline assignment: CDR1 LNHDA and CDR2 SQIVND (reference sequence). The CDR3 has 15 residues.